These 19 T cell receptor beta chains came from one sample sequenced in a study of PD-L1 blockade in urothelial cancer. Profiled with immunoSEQ multiplex PCR; TCRdb holds only in-frame clones, not every one. The sample records some 66,000 clones, about 86% being singletons. Specified time point: pretreatment peripheral blood. Sequencing was performed on PBMCs, taken around atezolizumab (anti-PD-L1) treatment. These TCRs come from a man in his fifties or sixties with urothelial cancer.

This chain joins TRBV11-2 and TRBJ2-7; 10 positions agree with TRBD1. The junction had 4 bases not matched to a gene; V was cut back by 0 bases and J by 5 bases. CDR3 length: 15 amino acids. Germline V gene sequence: CDR1 SGHAT, CDR2 FQNNGV. The CDR3 DNA reads TGTGCCAGCAGCTTAGAGGACAGGGGGTTTGACGAGCAGTACTTC. Translation: CASSLEDRGFDEQYF.

The V call is TRBV6-7, the J call TRBJ2-6; the match to TRBD1 covers 10 bases. TRBV6-7 is noted as an ORF with a role that remains uncertain. CDR3 size: 19 residues. Trimming at V came to 0 bases and at J to 4 bases, leaving 9 bases not matched to a gene. The chain's CDR3 is CASSYSPGQGYAGANVLTF. DNA of the CDR3: TGTGCCAGCAGTTACTCGCCGGGACAGGGGTATGCGGGGGCCAACGTCCTGACTTTC.

This sequence joins TRBV7-2 and TRBJ1-6, with D possibly matching TRBD1 (6 bases). Trimming shortened V by 0 bases and J by 9 bases, and 12 bases separated the two germline ends. This CDR3 comprises 15 residues. Germline CDR1 and CDR2: SGHTA and FQGNSA. This CDR3 is CASSLAHRDPSPLHF. The CDR3 bases are TGTGCCAGCAGCTTAGCGCACAGGGATCCTTCACCCCTCCACTTT.

This chain connects TRBV7-2 to TRBJ2-7; 7 bases are shared with TRBD2. CDR1 SGHTA and CDR2 FQGNSA come from the germline V gene. The CDR3 covers 17 residues. The junction had 11 bases not matched to a gene; V was cut back by 1 base and J by 2 bases. CDR3 residues: CASSLVQRDVAPYEQYF. Written as DNA, the CDR3 is TGTGCCAGCAGCTTAGTTCAGCGGGACGTAGCACCCTACGAGCAGTACTTC.

The V gene is TRBV27, the J gene TRBJ2-7, with D tentatively TRBD1 (6 bases). Trimming took off 5 bases at V and 1 base at J, with 12 bases between the two ends. Germline loops: CDR1 MNHEY, CDR2 SMNVEV (reference sequence). The CDR3 has 14 amino acids. CDR3 bases: TGTGCCAGCAGTCACTTCACAGGGTCCTACGAGCAGTACTTC. Translating it yields CASSHFTGSYEQYF.

V gene TRBV5-4 combines with J gene TRBJ2-1; unclear D gene. The CDR3 loop spans 11 amino acids. Germline loops: CDR1 SGHNT, CDR2 YYREEE (reference sequence). Trimming cost V 4 bases and J 6 bases, with 5 bases left between them. CDR3 residues: CASSLLNEQFF. The DNA of the CDR3 is TGTGCCAGCAGCCTCCTCAATGAGCAGTTCTTC.

This sequence joins TRBV27 and TRBJ1-4, with 9 bases lining up with TRBD1. The CDR3 has 18 amino acids. Germline V gene sequence: CDR1 MNHEY, CDR2 SMNVEV (reference sequence). After removal of 4 bases from V and 0 bases from J, the junction contained 9 bases not matched to a gene. This chain's CDR3 is CASSSLLRDRATNEKLFF. The CDR3 DNA follows: TGTGCCAGCAGTTCACTACTACGGGACAGGGCAACTAATGAAAAACTGTTTTTT.

The CDR3 DNA reads as TGTGCCAGCAGACCATCACGGACTCCCCTGGGGGAGACCCAGTACTTC. The encoded protein is CASRPSRTPLGETQYF. This chain uses TRBV28 with TRBJ2-5; D possibly corresponds to TRBD2 (5 bases). CDR1 MDHEN and CDR2 SYDVKM come from the germline V gene. This CDR3 is 16 amino acids long. V was cut by 6 bases and J by 5 bases, with 22 bases left in between.

This clone was found once. The rearrangement links TRBV5-1 to TRBJ2-3; D is unclear. Trimming left V 5 bases short and J 0 bases short, with 10 bases between. Germline loops: CDR1 SGHRS, CDR2 YFSETQ. The CDR3 covers 14 residues. CDR3 sequence (DNA): TGCGCCAGCAGTGGGCCGACCAGCACAGATACGCAGTATTTT. Protein: CASSGPTSTDTQYF.

This rearrangement joins TRBV6-1 to TRBJ1-5; 7 nucleotides agree with TRBD1. Germline CDR1 and CDR2: MNHNS and SASEGT. CDR3 size: 14 residues. After removal of 9 bases from V and 11 bases from J, the junction contained 16 bases not matched to a gene. For the CDR3, the DNA is TGTGCCAGTCAGCTCGGGACAGTTATGTCGACCCAGCATTTT. It yields the protein CASQLGTVMSTQHF.

The table lists this clone with a few counts. This rearrangement joins TRBV7-9 to TRBJ2-7; D remains unclear. The V end lost 3 bases, the J end lost 7 bases, and 7 bases lay between the germline ends. CDR3 size: 11 residues. From germline, CDR1 is SEHNR and CDR2 FQNEAQ (reference sequence). CDR3: CASSLSREQYF. The CDR3 DNA follows: TGTGCCAGCAGCTTGAGTAGAGAGCAGTACTTC.

The V call is TRBV11-2, the J call TRBJ1-1; 11 positions agree with TRBD1. Trimming took 4 bases from V and 4 from J; bases not matched to a gene: 8. CDR1 SGHAT and CDR2 FQNNGV come from the germline V gene. There are 16 residues in the CDR3. This CDR3 reads CASSYRTGGAGTEAFF. The DNA of the CDR3 is TGTGCCAGCAGCTATAGGACAGGGGGCGCGGGCACTGAAGCTTTCTTT.

For the CDR3, the DNA is TGCGCCAGCAGCCAGGGACAGCTCTACAATGAGCAGTTCTTC. Residues: CASSQGQLYNEQFF. The rearrangement uses TRBV5-1 and TRBJ2-1; 7 bases are a match to TRBD1. From germline, CDR1 is SGHRS and CDR2 YFSETQ. V shed 4 bases, J shed 3 bases, and the junction held 4 bases outside the gene matches. The CDR3 length is 14 residues.

The gene calls are TRBV7-9 and TRBJ1-1; perhaps TRBD1 as D (6 bases). CDR3 length equals 16 residues. The germline gives CDR1 SEHNR, CDR2 FQNEAQ (reference sequence). Trimming left V 2 bases short and J 0 bases short, with 13 bases between. Written as DNA, the CDR3 is TGTGCCAGCAGCTTACCATTCGGGACATTGAACACTGAAGCTTTCTTT. It yields the protein CASSLPFGTLNTEAFF. The complete variable domain, with remaining parts taken from reference TRBV7-9 and TRBJ1-1, reads DTGVSQNPRHKITKRGQNVTFRCDPISEHNRLYWYRQTLGQGPEFLTYFQNEAQLEKSRLLSDRFSAERPKGSFSTLEIQRTEQGDSAMYLCASSLPFGTLNTEAFFGQGTRLTVV.

The chain recombines TRBV6-1 with TRBJ2-7; no firm D call. The CDR3 runs 11 residues. With 5 bases removed from V and 3 bases from J, the gap between germline ends came to 5 bases. CDR1 MNHNS and CDR2 SASEGT come from the germline V gene. The CDR3 nucleotides are TGTGCCAGCAGTACATACTACGAGCAGTACTTC. It specifies CASSTYYEQYF.

V usage is TRBV27 and J usage is TRBJ1-4; 7 positions agree with TRBD1. With V trimmed by 6 bases and J by 5 bases, 6 bases remained unmatched. CDR1 MNHEY and CDR2 SMNVEV come from the germline V gene (reference sequence). There are 14 residues in the CDR3. CDR3 region: CASSRTGVNEKLFF. CDR3 sequence (DNA): TGTGCCAGCAGCAGAACAGGGGTCAATGAAAAACTGTTTTTT.

The genes are TRBV2 and TRBJ2-4, with 8 bases identical to TRBD2. Germline V gene lookup returns CDR1 SNHLY and CDR2 FYNNEI. Trimming cost V 3 bases and J 1 base; bases outside gene matches: 5. This CDR3 is 16 amino acids long. The CDR3 nucleotides are TGTGCCAGCAGTGACCCGGGGGGGCTGGCCAAAAACATTCAGTACTTC. Amino acid sequence: CASSDPGGLAKNIQYF.

The rearrangement uses TRBV5-6 and TRBJ2-2; D uncertain. Germline values: CDR1 SGHDT, CDR2 YYEEEE. This CDR3 is 14 amino acids long. Trimming cost V 5 bases and J 1 base, with 9 bases left between them. CDR3 sequence reads: CASRVYRNTGELFF. Written as DNA, the CDR3 is TGTGCCAGCAGAGTCTACAGGAACACCGGGGAGCTGTTTTTT. Looking up the rest from reference TRBV5-6 and TRBJ2-2 gives the full variable domain: DAGVTQSPTHLIKTRGQQVTLRCSPKSGHDTVSWYQQALGQGPQFIFQYYEEEERQRGNFPDRFSGHQFPNYSSELNVNALLLGDSALYLCASRVYRNTGELFFGEGSRLTVL.

The gene calls are TRBV19 and TRBJ2-7, with TRBD1 matching over 12 bases. Germline CDR1 reads LNHDA; CDR2 reads SQIVND (reference sequence). The CDR3 consists of 16 residues. V was clipped by 7 bases and J by 5 bases; unmatched bases: 12. CDR3 sequence (DNA): TGTGCCAGTACGGGGGGACAGGGGGCGCTGGGCCACGAGCAGTACTTC. It specifies CASTGGQGALGHEQYF.